The source of this T cell receptor beta chain is a study of CD8 T cells in ankylosing spondylitis. The germline V gene has CDR1 DFQATT and CDR2 SNEGSKA (reference sequence). The CDR3 spans 12 residues. The V end was cut by 6 bases, the J end by 4 bases, with 12 bases between. TCR beta libraries were made by quantitative 5'-RACE with molecular barcodes. MiXCR, run by TCRdb on the 5' RACE reads, gives a single entry per CDR3 protein. Of nearly 350,000 distinct CDR3 sequences listed, roughly 14% were seen once; the top ten hold 0.95% to 1.4%. This clonotype occurred many times. This chain joins TRBV20-1 and TRBJ2-5, with D possibly TRBD2 on 7 matching bases. Material for sequencing was blood, either unsorted or a sorted T cell fraction (not recorded which). The source is a male donor with ankylosing spondylitis or in good health (not recorded which). DNA of the CDR3: TGCAGTGCCAAGAGGGGGGGAGAGACCCAGTACTTC. It specifies CSAKRGGETQYF.